The subject of this entry is one T cell receptor beta chain. Its antigen remains unknown. Between the trimmed V and J ends, which lost 5 bases and 5 bases, there was a span of 15 bases. CDR1 MDHEN and CDR2 SYDVKM come from the germline V gene. The CDR3 extends over 14 amino acids. The sample is drawn from a study of T cell responses to AZD1222 COVID-19 vaccine. Using immunoSEQ multiplex PCR, the repertoire was profiled, and TCRdb retains in-frame clones only, with some absent. Among 95,000 to 100,000 clones listed, about nine tenths were seen once. Study findings and constraints: Baseline seropositivity occurred in only a handful of AZD1222 recipients. White British donors predominated, females outnumbered males, and clonal diversity was possibly underestimated. Dominant CD4 TCR responses targeted spike regions 160-218 and 743-854.

The gene calls are TRBV28 and TRBJ1-1; D is uncertain. Sequenced material: peripheral blood, taken on day 0 of AZD1222 vaccination. This sequence was found in an adult in good health. This CDR3 is CASSPESRVTEAFF. The DNA for the CDR3 is TGTGCCAGCAGTCCTGAGTCTCGGGTGACTGAAGCTTTCTTT. The full variable domain, rest sourced from reference TRBV28 and TRBJ1-1, is DVKVTQSSRYLVKRTGEKVFLECVQDMDHENMFWYRQDPGLGLRLIYFSYDVKMKEKGDIPEGYSVSREKKERFSLILESASTNQTSMYLCASSPESRVTEAFFGQGTRLTVV.